The subject of this entry is one TCR beta chain. These data originate in a study of blood T cell repertoires in COVID-19. Turning to the study itself: PBMCs, B-cell-depleted T cells, or T cells were the source of the cDNA or gDNA that made up the material.

As originally analysed: Counts of nucleated cells, estimated from reference gene primer amplification, were obtained. Data came from immunoSEQ multiplex PCR; TCRdb stores just in-frame clones and leaves some out. Clone size and the V and J calls come from that table; the DNA yielded D and trimming. Here the sample spans approximately 170,000 clones, over 75% being singletons. The CDR3 is 15 residues long. Germline V lookup: CDR1 SNHLY, CDR2 FYNNEI. V lost 6 bases to trimming and J lost 0 bases; unmatched junction nucleotides: 3. Sequences were obtained from peripheral blood. The chain recombines TRBV2 with TRBJ2-3, with TRBD2 matching over 10 bases. The sequence came from a man in his sixties or seventies who had recovered from COVID-19. CDR3 region: CASSELAGSTDTQYF. CDR3 nucleotide sequence: TGTGCCAGCAGCGAACTAGCGGGAAGCACAGATACGCAGTATTTT.